This T cell receptor beta chain was profiled in a study of glioma-infiltrating T cells. TCR alpha and beta CDR3 regions were amplified from RNA using iRepertoire nested multiplex PCR. For one-step reverse transcription and amplification, 100-400 ng of tissue mRNA or PBMC total RNA was used. TCRdb reanalysed the multiplex PCR reads using MiXCR and keeps one entry per CDR3 protein. The sample has tens of thousands of distinct CDR3 sequences, about 40% seen once; the top ten hold 35% to 40%. Study-level findings and limits: Non-neoplastic patients had below-expected tissue-blood divergence, while all gliomas exceeded expectation. Tissue and blood shared very few CDR3 sequences.

This clonotype was seen at least ten times. Its target is not known. The origin of this receptor is a human donor with low-grade glioma or glioblastoma, undergoing nonglioma brain surgery, or in good health (not recorded which). The sequencing sample was made of glioma tissue, nonneoplastic brain tissue, or PBMCs (not recorded which).

The CDR3 reads CASSPGSNYGYTF. DNA of the CDR3: TGTGCCAGTAGTCCCGGGAGTAACTATGGCTACACCTTC. The gene calls are TRBV19 and TRBJ1-2; D gene uncertain. Germline V gene lookup returns CDR1 LNHDA and CDR2 SQIVND (reference sequence). V was cut by 5 bases and J by 1 base, with 8 bases left in between. The length of the CDR3 is 13 residues.